One and the same sample provided the 27 T cell receptor beta chains below, sequenced in a study of T-cell memory formation after mild COVID-19 (dated by TCRdb to the early 2020s). Preparation of the library involved 5' RACE. Sequencing instrument: Illumina NovaSeq 6000. The public reads were quality trimmed at Q25 with fastp and then assembled into clones with MiXCR by TCRdb, keeping productive beta chains. Each CDR3 protein appears once, grouped with its most common genes and DNA. Here the sample has roughly 150,000 distinct CDR3 sequences; under 30% occur a single time. The ten largest clones add up to around a quarter of the sample. Sequencing was performed on PBMCs or a T cell subset sorted from them (not recorded which). These receptors were taken from an adult woman who had mild COVID-19 (a few samples of this study predate the infection). The sample titles of this study are shuffled in the database, so cell type and time point are left out; the donor was told from shared clones.

The chain uses TRBV5-5 and TRBJ1-4, with D possibly matching TRBD1 (5 bases). CDR3 size: 16 residues. Trimming stripped 5 bases from V and 10 bases from J, with 24 bases between. Germline-derived CDR1 and CDR2 are SGHKS and YYEKEE (reference sequence). The CDR3 DNA sequence: TGTGCCAGCAGACTAATGGGGGTTGGCCCCATAGGAAAACTGTTTTTT. This sequence encodes CASRLMGVGPIGKLFF.

The J gene is TRBJ2-2, the V gene TRBV9, with a tentative D call TRBD2 (6 bases). V shed 2 bases and J shed 3 bases, with 11 bases lying between them. This CDR3 is 15 amino acids long. The germline CDR1 and CDR2 sequences are SGDLS and YYNGEE. The CDR3: CASSVTGDYTGELFF. The CDR3 DNA is TGTGCCAGCAGCGTGACGGGGGATTACACCGGGGAGCTGTTTTTT.

This clonotype was observed a handful of times. The chain has TRBV21-1 and TRBJ2-7; the listed D gene, TRBD1, was not tested against the DNA. TRBV21-1 is a known pseudogene. The CDR3 totals 14 residues. The CDR3 protein is CASSTGQETYEQYF. The CDR3 nucleotides read TGTGCCAGCAGCACCGGACAGGAAACCTACGAGCAGTACTTC.

This chain uses TRBV7-9 with TRBJ2-3; weak D call: TRBD1 (5 bases). CDR1 is SEHNR and CDR2 is FQNEAQ in the germline V gene (reference sequence). The CDR3 sequence is 16 residues long. V gave up 2 bases and J gave up 6 bases, with 18 bases separating them. The CDR3 DNA sequence: TGTGCCAGCAGCTTAACCCCACCGCCAGGGCGGGATACGCAGTATTTT. It translates to CASSLTPPPGRDTQYF.

In its sample, this clonotype ranks as medium-sized. This chain connects TRBV20-1 to TRBJ2-2; D is unclear. The CDR3 consists of 11 residues. V gave up 0 bases and J gave up 6 bases, with 2 bases separating them. From germline, CDR1 is DFQATT and CDR2 SNEGSKA (reference sequence). The CDR3 region is CSAREAGELFF. The DNA of the CDR3 is TGCAGTGCTAGAGAAGCCGGGGAGCTGTTTTTT.

This clonotype was detected only a few times. The chain couples TRBV20-1 to TRBJ2-7; 7 bases are shared with TRBD1. The germline gives CDR1 DFQATT, CDR2 SNEGSKA (reference sequence). The ends lost 3 bases at V and 3 bases at J; junction bases unmatched: 5. The length of the CDR3 is 13 residues. The chain's CDR3 is CSARRTGNYEQYF. Here the CDR3 DNA reads TGCAGTGCTAGGCGGACAGGCAACTACGAGCAGTACTTC.

J is TRBJ2-2 and V is TRBV5-1; D ambiguous. The CDR3 has 18 amino acids. The germline CDR1 and CDR2 sequences are SGHRS and YFSETQ. V was trimmed by 0 bases and J by 0 bases, leaving 15 bases between them. The CDR3 DNA follows: TGCGCCAGCAGCTTGGGAGTAGCAGGACCTACGAACACCGGGGAGCTGTTTTTT. It encodes CASSLGVAGPTNTGELFF.

The rearrangement uses TRBV9 and TRBJ2-2; 11 nucleotides match TRBD2. Germline-derived CDR1 and CDR2 are SGDLS and YYNGEE. The CDR3 length is 19 residues. The junction had 7 bases not matched to a gene; V was cut back by 0 bases and J by 0 bases. CDR3: CASSVEGRLAGPNTGELFF. Written as DNA, the CDR3 is TGTGCCAGCAGCGTAGAGGGGAGACTAGCGGGGCCGAACACCGGGGAGCTGTTTTTT. The full variable domain, rest sourced from reference TRBV9 and TRBJ2-2, is DSGVTQTPKHLITATGQRVTLRCSPRSGDLSVYWYQQSLDQGLQFLIQYYNGEERAKGNILERFSAQQFPDLHSELNLSSLELGDSALYFCASSVEGRLAGPNTGELFFGEGSRLTVL.

This clonotype was detected only a few times. The genes are TRBV29-1 and TRBJ1-1, with a tentative D call TRBD1 (5 bases). V lost 6 bases and J lost 1, with 12 bases in between. There are 13 residues in the CDR3. Germline lookup yields CDR1 SQVTM and CDR2 ANQGSEA. The CDR3 loop is CSVSPTGNTEAFF. CDR3 DNA: TGCAGCGTCTCCCCTACAGGGAACACTGAAGCTTTCTTT.

This clonotype has just one count. The V gene is TRBV24-1, the J gene TRBJ2-7, with TRBD2 matching over 7 bases. V lost 2 bases, J lost 0 bases, and 3 bases stayed unmatched. This CDR3 comprises 15 residues. Germline V gene data show CDR1 as KGHDR and CDR2 as SFDVKD. The CDR3 loop reads CATSDSSGDSYEQYF. The CDR3 nucleotides read TGTGCCACCAGTGATTCTAGCGGAGACTCCTACGAGCAGTACTTC.

Only a few counts were recorded for this clonotype. The genes are TRBV5-1 and TRBJ1-5; D might be TRBD1 (6 bases). Per the germline V gene, CDR1 is SGHRS and CDR2 is YFSETQ. The CDR3 is 15 residues long. V lost 2 bases and J lost 2, with 11 bases in between. The CDR3 DNA sequence: TGCGCCAGCAGCTTCGCGGGGGGCGGCAATCAGCCCCAGCATTTT. The encoded protein is CASSFAGGGNQPQHF.

This clonotype was seen only a few times. The CDR3 region is CASSSGFVGDRGWNTEAFF. The CDR3 DNA sequence: TGTGCCAGCAGCTCCGGGTTCGTGGGGGACAGGGGGTGGAACACTGAAGCTTTCTTT. V gene TRBV7-9 combines with J gene TRBJ1-1; 11 bases are a match to TRBD1. V lost 4 bases, J lost 1 base, and 14 bases stayed unmatched. This CDR3 has 19 residues. The germline gives CDR1 SEHNR, CDR2 FQNEAQ (reference sequence). The full variable domain, completed using reference TRBV7-9 and TRBJ1-1, is DTGVSQNPRHKITKRGQNVTFRCDPISEHNRLYWYRQTLGQGPEFLTYFQNEAQLEKSRLLSDRFSAERPKGSFSTLEIQRTEQGDSAMYLCASSSGFVGDRGWNTEAFFGQGTRLTVV.

Written as DNA, the CDR3 is TGTGCCAGCAGTCCTTGGGACAGGAACTATGGCTACACCTTC. This codes for CASSPWDRNYGYTF. The rearrangement joins TRBV27 to TRBJ1-2; TRBD1 aligns across 8 bases. The CDR3 runs to 14 residues. V trimming: 5 bases; J trimming: 2 bases; junction bases outside the gene matches: 4. Germline V CDR1 and CDR2: MNHEY, SMNVEV (reference sequence).

The chain has TRBV12-3 or TRBV12-4 and TRBJ2-1; D is uncertain. The length of the CDR3 is 17 residues. Trimming shortened V by 3 bases and J by 1 base, and 16 bases separated the two germline ends. The CDR3 protein is CASSFRPFIRSYNEQFF. The CDR3 bases are TGTGCCAGCAGTTTCCGCCCTTTTATTAGGTCCTACAATGAGCAGTTCTTC.

The table lists this clonotype with a few counts. The V call is TRBV5-5, the J call TRBJ2-1, with a tentative D call TRBD1 (5 bases). Germline V gives CDR1 SGHKS, CDR2 YYEKEE (reference sequence). The length of the CDR3 is 13 residues. V shed 1 base and J shed 7 bases, with 9 bases lying between them. CDR3 bases: TGTGCCAGCAGCTTGCCGCAGGGTAATGAGCAGTTCTTC. Its protein product is CASSLPQGNEQFF.

The CDR3 spells CATRGGPYNEQFF. CDR3 coding DNA: TGTGCCACCAGAGGAGGGCCCTACAATGAGCAGTTCTTC. The gene calls are TRBV2 and TRBJ2-1; tentatively, D is TRBD2 (6 bases). Germline CDR1 and CDR2: SNHLY and FYNNEI. The CDR3 covers 13 residues. Trimming cost V 10 bases and J 2 bases, with 12 bases left between them.

The chain combines TRBV6-2 or TRBV6-3 with TRBJ2-5; D is unresolved. The V gene lost 4 bases and the J gene lost 1 base, with 13 bases spanning the gap. CDR3 length: 15 residues. Per the germline V gene, CDR1 is MNHEY and CDR2 is SVGEGT. CDR3 coding DNA: TGTGCCAGCAGTTTAGTCATCGTGGGCCAAGAGACCCAGTACTTC. Translation gives CASSLVIVGQETQYF.

V usage is TRBV11-3 and J usage is TRBJ1-1; no clear D gene. V lost 2 bases and J lost 2, with 6 bases in between. The length of the CDR3 is 13 residues. Germline values: CDR1 SGHNT, CDR2 YENEEA. CDR3 coding DNA: TGTGCCAGCAGCTTACAGCTTAACACTGAAGCTTTCTTT. This translates into CASSLQLNTEAFF.

The chain employs TRBV6-2 or TRBV6-3 and TRBJ1-2, with 7 nucleotides matching TRBD1. Germline trimming cut 5 bases from V and 3 bases from J; bases unmatched to any gene: 6. CDR3 size: 14 residues. Germline V CDR1 and CDR2: MNHEY, SVGEGT. The CDR3 DNA reads as TGTGCCAGCAGTCTCGGGACAGCCTACTATGGCTACACCTTC. It is translated as CASSLGTAYYGYTF.

The gene calls are TRBV29-1 and TRBJ2-7, with 9 nucleotides matching TRBD1. Germline-derived CDR1 and CDR2 are SQVTM and ANQGSEA. The CDR3 length is 13 residues. The junction had 5 bases not matched to a gene; V was cut back by 5 bases and J by 3 bases. The CDR3 reads CSVMGQGIYEQYF. For the CDR3, the DNA is TGCAGCGTTATGGGACAGGGCATCTACGAGCAGTACTTC.

The chain links TRBV29-1 to TRBJ2-1; 8 nucleotides agree with TRBD1. The V gene end was trimmed by 6 bases and the J gene end by 2 bases; junction bases not matched to a gene: 9. CDR3 length: 15 amino acids. Germline CDR1 SQVTM, CDR2 ANQGSEA. CDR3 in DNA: TGCAGCGTAGAGATGGGGACAGGACCCTACAATGAGCAGTTCTTC. Amino acids: CSVEMGTGPYNEQFF.

The chain uses TRBV9 and TRBJ1-2, with 7 nucleotides matching TRBD1. The CDR3 sequence is 13 residues long. V trimming: 1 base; J trimming: 4 bases; junction bases outside the gene matches: 1. Germline V CDR1 and CDR2: SGDLS, YYNGEE. CDR3 sequence: CASSVPGGYGYTF. The CDR3 DNA follows: TGTGCCAGCAGCGTACCAGGGGGCTATGGCTACACCTTC.

V and J are TRBV29-1 and TRBJ2-3, with D tentatively TRBD2 (5 bases). CDR3 length: 15 amino acids. V dropped 6 bases and J dropped 2 bases, with 18 bases sitting between them. Germline CDR1 reads SQVTM; CDR2 reads ANQGSEA. CDR3 protein: CSVHVDGEITDTQYF. The DNA for the CDR3 is TGCAGCGTCCACGTGGACGGGGAAATCACAGATACGCAGTATTTT.

V gene TRBV4-1 combines with J gene TRBJ2-7; 7 bases map to TRBD1. Germline V gene lookup returns CDR1 MGHRA and CDR2 YSYEKL. This CDR3 comprises 14 residues. After removal of 3 bases from V and 2 bases from J, the junction contained 4 bases not matched to a gene. In DNA form, the CDR3 reads TGCGCCAGCAGCCACTCCACAGGGGCCTACGAGCAGTACTTC. It translates to CASSHSTGAYEQYF.

The chain uses TRBV29-1 and TRBJ2-1; no firm D call. V gave up 8 bases and J gave up 0 bases, with 14 bases separating them. CDR1 is SQVTM, CDR2 ANQGSEA, per germline. CDR3 length equals 14 residues. In DNA form, the CDR3 reads TGCAGCCCCATTGAGGCTGGCTCCTACAATGAGCAGTTCTTC. Translation: CSPIEAGSYNEQFF.

The table lists this clonotype with a few counts. The chain uses TRBV20-1 and TRBJ1-2; D call uncertain. Trimming took off 0 bases at V and 4 bases at J, with 12 bases between the two ends. Germline V gene lookup returns CDR1 DFQATT and CDR2 SNEGSKA (reference sequence). The CDR3 is 14 amino acids. CDR3 residues: CSARDVGSGYGYTF. The CDR3 nucleotides read TGCAGTGCTAGAGATGTCGGTTCTGGCTATGGCTACACCTTC.

The chain joins TRBV5-1 to TRBJ1-2; TRBD1 matches 8 bases. The CDR3 loop spans 15 amino acids. The V segment lost 6 bases and the J segment 3 bases; nucleotides outside the gene matches: 10. The V gene's germline CDR1 is SGHRS and CDR2 YFSETQ. This CDR3 reads CASNPTGEVYYGYTF. For the CDR3, the DNA is TGCGCCAGCAACCCGACAGGGGAGGTATACTATGGCTACACCTTC.